This T cell receptor beta chain was recorded in a study of T-cell memory formation after mild COVID-19. Study as a whole: Largely donor-specific TCR clusters were found.

The TCR alpha and TCR beta cDNA libraries, bearing sample barcodes and UMIs, were generated by 5'RACE using constant-segment primers. TCRdb processed the 5' RACE reads anew with MiXCR; each CDR3 protein has one entry. Seen here are about 290,000 distinct CDR3 sequences, 15% to 20% observed once, and the top ten hold 22%. This CDR3 comprises 15 residues. The V end lost 1 base, the J end lost 0 bases, and 7 bases lay between the germline ends. Germline CDR1 reads MGHRA; CDR2 reads YSYEKL. The sequence derives from a man aged 18-30 years who had mild COVID-19 (a few samples of this study predate the infection). Cell type and time point are not known. The sequenced sample consisted of PBMCs or a T cell subset sorted from them (not recorded which). The chain carries TRBV4-1 and TRBJ2-1, with D uncertain. DNA for the CDR3: TGCGCCAGCAGCCAAGTTACGAGCTCCTACAATGAGCAGTTCTTC. Its translation: CASSQVTSSYNEQFF.